This T cell receptor beta chain was profiled in a study of blood T cell repertoires in COVID-19 (dated by TCRdb to 2018 to 2021). Some background on the complete study: Collaborator samples came from the United States, Italy and Spain and covered acute and convalescent phases of COVID-19. The prospective study material was composed of cDNA or gDNA derived from T cells, B-cell-depleted T cells, or PBMCs. The dataset comprised deeply sampled blood TCRbeta repertoires from subjects exposed to, actively infected with, or recovered from COVID-19. A freely available public database, intended as a resource for researchers studying the immune response to SARS-CoV-2, is where the repertoires were released. The samples were drawn from the first 160 participants of the ongoing ImmuneRACE study and from about 1,200 subjects provided by 6 global collaborators. A de-identified subject ID, COVID-19 status, age in years and sex were almost always included in the sample metadata. Where available, HLA class I and class II types were taken from metadata supplied by the sample provider and were not determined by assay-based typing. Points the paper makes about the study in general: The amount of clinical and demographic metadata varied by source and participant and was provided uncurated.

The V end loses 6 bases and the J end loses 5 bases, and a stretch of 16 bases separates them. The CDR3 runs 13 amino acids, cysteine and phenylalanine included. CDR3 DNA is the only sequence kept; it has 39 bases, read in frame from the first base. According to the germline V gene, CDR1 reads SQVTM and CDR2 reads ANQGSEA. In Seattle, one collaborating source enrolled patients while the infection was active and tracked those patients longitudinally over the course of disease. The collaborating institutions used their own protocols to collect whole blood in K2EDTA tubes. For TCRbeta analysis, collaborators shipped samples in one of three forms: frozen whole blood, isolated PBMCs, or DNA extracted from either of those sample types. TCRbeta CDR3 regions were amplified from genomic DNA by means of the immunoSEQ Assay, a bias-controlled multiplex PCR. The study's processing was this. The number of nucleated cells in each sample was estimated from the amplification of reference gene primers within the assay. To quantify the absolute abundance of each unique TCRbeta CDR3 rearrangement, sequence reads were collapsed and filtered. For each sample, productive Simpson clonality was calculated as the square root of Simpson's diversity index over productive rearrangements. TCRdb holds this immuneACCESS table with in-frame rearrangements only. Some clones are missing; in checked studies, unresolved V genes explain under half, and the rest has no known cause. D and trimming were read from the DNA, whereas the V and J calls and clone size are those reported in that table. This sample lists approximately 200,000 clones; around four fifths were detected once. About 10% of the sample rests with the top ten.

About this clone: What this receptor recognizes is not known. No much larger clone is present one base from it, and per-base qualities are unavailable.

This receptor was identified in an elderly woman with COVID-19, enrolled during active disease. Sequencing input: peripheral blood. This chain joins TRBV29-1 to TRBJ1-2; confidence is insufficient to name the D gene. The sequence in DNA is TGCAGCGTCCCATCCAGAGACGGGTATGGCTACACCTTC. This sequence encodes CSVPSRDGYGYTF.